A selection of T cell receptor beta chains follows, all from one sample in a study of T cell clones after liver transplantation. Method: immunoSEQ multiplex PCR; TCRdb's copy keeps in-frame clones and lacks some. Seen here are about 100,000 clones, around 86% observed once, and the top ten hold 0.99%. The source material was CD4+ T cells from blood, sampled before liver transplant. The receptors stem from a human donor who received a liver transplant. Both conserved end residues are part of each CDR3. A D gene is named only where the DNA matches it firmly. Only some rows state a clone size, as once, few, many or a class for expanded clones.

abundance: -
j_gene: TRBJ2-1
len: 15
d_gene: TRBD2
v_gene: TRBV11-3
CDR3aa: CASSLDSGRDNEQFF
CDR3nt: TGTGCCAGCAGCCTCGATAGCGGGAGGGACAATGAGCAGTTCTTC

abundance: once
j_gene: TRBJ1-1
len: 14
d_gene: TRBD1
v_gene: TRBV5-4
CDR3aa: CASLSQGQRAPTFF
CDR3nt: TGTGCCAGCCTCTCTCAGGGACAGCGGGCGCCAACTTTCTTT

abundance: -
j_gene: TRBJ2-5
len: 13
d_gene: -
v_gene: TRBV27
CDR3aa: CAGSPPLGETQYF
CDR3nt: TGTGCCGGCAGTCCGCCCCTCGGAGAGACCCAGTACTTC

abundance: -
j_gene: TRBJ2-4
len: 15
d_gene: TRBD2
v_gene: TRBV2
CDR3aa: CASMQLAGGTNIQYF
CDR3nt: TGTGCCAGCATGCAATTGGCGGGGGGTACCAACATTCAGTACTTC

abundance: -
j_gene: TRBJ2-1
len: 14
d_gene: -
v_gene: TRBV9
CDR3aa: CASSRAVGYNEQFF
CDR3nt: TGTGCCAGCAGCCGGGCAGTAGGCTACAATGAGCAGTTCTTC

abundance: -
j_gene: TRBJ1-2
len: 13
d_gene: TRBD1
v_gene: TRBV5-5
CDR3aa: CASSSDRGDGYTF
CDR3nt: TGTGCCAGCAGCTCGGACAGGGGAGACGGCTACACCTTC

abundance: -
j_gene: TRBJ1-5
len: 16
d_gene: -
v_gene: TRBV7-7
CDR3aa: CASSFRGEHSNQPQHF
CDR3nt: TGTGCCAGCAGCTTCAGGGGAGAACATAGCAATCAGCCCCAGCATTTT

abundance: -
j_gene: TRBJ1-4
len: 15
d_gene: TRBD1
v_gene: TRBV2
CDR3aa: CASRGQYSTNEKLFF
CDR3nt: TGTGCCAGCAGGGGACAGTATTCAACTAATGAAAAACTGTTTTTT

abundance: -
j_gene: TRBJ1-2
len: 17
d_gene: -
v_gene: TRBV5-6
CDR3aa: CASSLYSTGLIDYGYTF
CDR3nt: TGTGCCAGCAGCTTGTACTCAACCGGACTGATTGACTATGGCTACACCTTC

abundance: few
j_gene: TRBJ2-5
len: 11
d_gene: -
v_gene: TRBV11-2
CDR3aa: CASSLLETQYF
CDR3nt: TGTGCCAGCAGCTTATTAGAGACCCAGTACTTC

abundance: -
j_gene: TRBJ1-5
len: 13
d_gene: -
v_gene: TRBV19
CDR3aa: CASAPPPNQPQHF
CDR3nt: TGTGCCAGCGCCCCGCCTCCCAATCAGCCCCAGCATTTT

abundance: -
j_gene: TRBJ1-4
len: 16
d_gene: -
v_gene: TRBV28
CDR3aa: CASSLGSGATNEKLFF
CDR3nt: TGTGCCAGCAGTTTGGGGTCAGGGGCAACTAATGAAAAACTGTTTTTT

abundance: few
j_gene: TRBJ2-3
len: 15
d_gene: -
v_gene: TRBV7-9
CDR3aa: CASSLVPMSTDTQYF
CDR3nt: TGTGCCAGCAGCTTAGTGCCCATGAGCACAGATACGCAGTATTTT

abundance: -
j_gene: TRBJ1-2
len: 13
d_gene: -
v_gene: TRBV18
CDR3aa: CASSGGLNYGYTF
CDR3nt: TGTGCCAGCTCAGGGGGATTAAACTATGGCTACACCTTC

abundance: -
j_gene: TRBJ1-4
len: 15
d_gene: -
v_gene: TRBV18
CDR3aa: CASSPPNRVGEKLFF
CDR3nt: TGTGCCAGCTCACCACCCAACAGGGTGGGTGAAAAACTGTTTTTT

abundance: -
j_gene: TRBJ2-1
len: 15
d_gene: -
v_gene: TRBV9
CDR3aa: CASSVQHTPYNEQFF
CDR3nt: TGTGCCAGCAGCGTACAACACACCCCTTACAATGAGCAGTTCTTC

abundance: -
j_gene: TRBJ1-2
len: 15
d_gene: TRBD1
v_gene: TRBV7-9
CDR3aa: CASSLPGTGTNGYTF
CDR3nt: TGTGCCAGCAGCTTACCCGGGACAGGGACGAATGGCTACACCTTC

abundance: -
j_gene: TRBJ2-3
len: 17
d_gene: TRBD1
v_gene: TRBV9
CDR3aa: CASSMLGQGARTDTQYF
CDR3nt: TGTGCCAGCAGTATGCTCGGACAGGGGGCGAGGACAGATACGCAGTATTTT

abundance: few
j_gene: TRBJ2-7
len: 14
d_gene: -
v_gene: TRBV9
CDR3aa: CASSATSSSGFLYF
CDR3nt: TGTGCCAGCAGCGCCACTTCTAGCTCGGGATTTCTATACTTC

abundance: -
j_gene: TRBJ1-3
len: 15
d_gene: -
v_gene: TRBV7-2
CDR3aa: CASSREAGPGNTIYF
CDR3nt: TGTGCCAGCAGCCGAGAGGCTGGACCTGGAAACACCATATATTTT

abundance: few
j_gene: TRBJ1-2
len: 17
d_gene: -
v_gene: TRBV12-2
CDR3aa: CASRLAQGRPGCDGYTF
CDR3nt: TGTGCAAGTCGCTTAGCGCAGGGCAGGCCCGGATGCGATGGCTACACCTTC

abundance: -
j_gene: TRBJ2-3
len: 17
d_gene: -
v_gene: TRBV5-1
CDR3aa: CASSLTPLETGTDTQYF
CDR3nt: TGCGCCAGCAGCTTGACCCCCTTGGAGACTGGCACAGATACGCAGTATTTT

abundance: -
j_gene: TRBJ2-1
len: 16
d_gene: TRBD1
v_gene: TRBV7-3
CDR3aa: CASSPRTGVPNGEQFF
CDR3nt: TGTGCCAGCAGCCCGCGGACAGGGGTCCCGAACGGAGAGCAGTTCTTC

abundance: -
j_gene: TRBJ1-5
len: 15
d_gene: -
v_gene: TRBV28
CDR3aa: CASSFNRGSNQPQHF
CDR3nt: TGTGCCAGCAGTTTTAATAGAGGTAGCAATCAGCCCCAGCATTTT

abundance: -
j_gene: TRBJ2-7
len: 15
d_gene: TRBD2
v_gene: TRBV7-3
CDR3aa: CASSLSGTSSVEQYF
CDR3nt: TGTGCCAGCAGCCTCTCCGGGACTAGCTCTGTCGAGCAGTACTTC

abundance: -
j_gene: TRBJ2-7
len: 17
d_gene: -
v_gene: TRBV27
CDR3aa: CASRGYLGTGYTYEQYF
CDR3nt: TGTGCCAGCCGGGGTTACCTGGGGACGGGGTATACCTACGAGCAGTACTTC

abundance: -
j_gene: TRBJ2-3
len: 14
d_gene: -
v_gene: TRBV18
CDR3aa: CASSDGASTDTQYF
CDR3nt: TGTGCCAGCTCAGATGGGGCCAGCACAGATACGCAGTATTTT

abundance: -
j_gene: TRBJ1-3
len: 16
d_gene: -
v_gene: TRBV9
CDR3aa: CASSLKGTFSGNTIYF
CDR3nt: TGTGCCAGCAGCTTGAAAGGGACTTTCTCTGGAAACACCATATATTTT

abundance: once
j_gene: TRBJ2-5
len: 15
d_gene: -
v_gene: TRBV7-3
CDR3aa: CASSPSGGSRETQYF
CDR3nt: TGTGCCAGCAGCCCCTCAGGGGGGTCGAGGGAGACCCAGTACTTC